The present T cell receptor (beta chain) was sequenced within a study of glioma-infiltrating T cells. Study conclusions and caveats: Non-neoplastic patients had below-expected tissue-blood divergence, while all gliomas exceeded expectation. Very few CDR3 sequences were shared between tissue and blood.

TCR alpha and beta CDR3 regions were amplified from RNA using iRepertoire nested multiplex PCR. TCRdb fed the multiplex PCR reads into MiXCR, producing one record per CDR3 protein. The sample gives about 130,000 distinct CDR3 sequences, under 30% of which show up once; 27% is in the top ten. Concerning this clonotype itself: Its specificity is not known.

Looked up from germline, CDR1 is SGHRS and CDR2 is YFSETQ. The CDR3 spans 15 residues. Trimming took 6 bases from V and 1 from J; bases not matched to a gene: 5. The receptor's source is a human donor with low-grade glioma or glioblastoma, undergoing nonglioma brain surgery, or in good health (not recorded which). V is TRBV5-1 and J is TRBJ2-1; 9 positions agree with TRBD1. The sample taken for sequencing was glioma tissue, nonneoplastic brain tissue, or PBMCs (not recorded which). CDR3 nucleotide sequence: TGCGCCAGCATTGTGGGACAGGGTTCCTACAATGAGCAGTTCTTC. Translation gives CASIVGQGSYNEQFF.